These 17 T cell receptor beta chains came from one sample sequenced in a study of blood T cell repertoires in COVID-19. Sequencing was performed with immunoSEQ multiplex PCR; in TCRdb, only in-frame clones are kept and a portion is missing. This table has about 60,000 clones, approximately 80% appearing once. The material sequenced was PBMCs or T cells enriched from blood (not recorded which). These receptors were collected from a woman between 40 and 55 years old with acute COVID-19.

The chain is built from TRBV9 and TRBJ1-3; weak D call: TRBD1 (5 bases). This CDR3 contains 15 residues. V lost 0 bases and J 4 bases, leaving 11 bases between the germline ends. The germline gives CDR1 SGDLS, CDR2 YYNGEE. Written as DNA, the CDR3 is TGTGCCAGCAGCGTAGGAGCAGGGCGGGGAAACACCATATATTTT. Its protein is CASSVGAGRGNTIYF.

The chain links TRBV6-6 to TRBJ2-1; tentatively, D is TRBD1 (6 bases). Per germline, CDR1 MNHNY and CDR2 SVGAGI (reference sequence). V was clipped by 6 bases and J by 5 bases, with 20 bases between them. The CDR3 is 16 amino acids. The CDR3: CASRRRPDSTHNEQFF. The CDR3 DNA sequence: TGTGCCAGCAGGAGACGACCGGACAGCACCCACAATGAGCAGTTCTTC.

V and J are TRBV7-8 and TRBJ1-6; D ambiguous. Germline V gives CDR1 SGHVS, CDR2 FQNEAQ. Trimming left V 5 bases short and J 10 bases short, with 18 bases between. This CDR3 is 15 amino acids long. This CDR3 reads CASSPRSGNGSPLHF. In DNA, the CDR3 is TGTGCCAGCAGCCCCCGGTCGGGTAACGGATCACCCCTCCACTTT.

The chain joins TRBV19 to TRBJ2-3; D gene ambiguous. CDR1 LNHDA and CDR2 SQIVND come from the germline V gene (reference sequence). The CDR3 sequence is 14 residues long. V was shortened by 7 bases and J by 0 bases, with 11 bases between the two germline ends. CDR3 loop: CASTPQLSTDTQYF. The CDR3 coding sequence is TGTGCCAGTACCCCTCAACTTAGCACAGATACGCAGTATTTT.

The chain joins TRBV6-4 to TRBJ1-2; 10 nucleotides line up with TRBD1. J lost 2 bases, V lost 8 bases, and 2 bases had no gene match. CDR3 length: 13 amino acids. Germline V gene lookup returns CDR1 MRHNA and CDR2 SNTAGT. CDR3 region: CASWDRGNYGYTF. CDR3 in DNA: TGTGCCAGCTGGGACAGGGGCAACTATGGCTACACCTTC.

The chain carries TRBV29-1 and TRBJ1-1, with a possible D match to TRBD1 (5 bases). This CDR3 has 14 amino acids. Germline V gives CDR1 SQVTM, CDR2 ANQGSEA. Deletions cut 6 bases from V and 0 bases from J, with 14 bases between. DNA of the CDR3: TGCAGCGTCGGGACGCGGACTATGAACACTGAAGCTTTCTTT. Encoded protein: CSVGTRTMNTEAFF.

The chain recombines TRBV7-6 with TRBJ2-5; maybe TRBD2 (6 bases). V was shortened by 7 bases and J by 3 bases, with 21 bases between the two germline ends. The CDR3 length is 16 residues. Germline V gene sequence: CDR1 SGHVS, CDR2 FNYEAQ. The CDR3 region is CASTAGLSYGEETQYF. The DNA of the CDR3 is TGTGCCAGCACCGCGGGACTCTCGTACGGGGAAGAGACCCAGTACTTC.

The chain links TRBV15 to TRBJ1-4; the D gene is possibly TRBD1 (6 bases). The CDR3 totals 16 residues. Germline V gene data show CDR1 as LNHNV and CDR2 as YYDKDF (reference sequence). V lost 1 base and J 4 bases, leaving 13 bases between the germline ends. In DNA form, the CDR3 reads TGTGCCACCAGCAGAGCTCGACAGGCCCTTAATGAAAAACTGTTTTTT. Translating gives CATSRARQALNEKLFF.

The gene calls are TRBV5-4 and TRBJ2-7; D is undetermined. In germline, CDR1 is SGHNT, CDR2 YYREEE (reference sequence). CDR3 length: 14 residues. Deletions cut 1 base from V and 4 bases from J, with 12 bases between. As DNA, the CDR3 is TGTGCCAGCAGCTTGCACGGAGATGGGTACGAGCAGTACTTC. This codes for CASSLHGDGYEQYF.

The rearrangement uses TRBV2 and TRBJ1-6, with D possibly TRBD1 on 6 matching bases. V lost 3 bases and J 7 bases, leaving 13 bases between the germline ends. This CDR3 has 15 amino acids. Germline CDR1 and CDR2: SNHLY and FYNNEI. The CDR3 spells CASSETTGPNSPLHF. CDR3 sequence (DNA): TGTGCCAGCAGTGAGACGACAGGACCAAATTCACCCCTCCACTTT. Based on the CDR3 plus reference TRBV2 and TRBJ1-6, the full variable domain is EPEVTQTPSHQVTQMGQEVILRCVPISNHLYFYWYRQILGQKVEFLVSFYNNEISEKSEIFDDQFSVERPDGSNFTLKIRSTKLEDSAMYFCASSETTGPNSPLHFGNGTRLTVT.

This clone was recorded a few times. The rearrangement uses TRBV29-1 and TRBJ2-5, with 9 bases that match TRBD1. V lost 6 bases and J lost 2; bases outside the gene matches: 7. Germline V gene sequence: CDR1 SQVTM, CDR2 ANQGSEA. The CDR3 spans 14 residues. CDR3 nucleotide sequence: TGCAGCGTCCCGACAGGGGGTTTACAAGAGACCCAGTACTTC. Translated, it gives CSVPTGGLQETQYF.

In the case of this clone: Different DNA sequences within this sample yield the same CDR3. The chain links TRBV2 to TRBJ1-4; TRBD1 matches 10 bases. CDR3 length: 17 amino acids. Germline values: CDR1 SNHLY, CDR2 FYNNEI. The ends lost 5 bases at V and 5 bases at J; junction bases unmatched: 11. CDR3: CASSYRRDRGLNEKLFF. As DNA, the CDR3 is TGTGCCAGCAGTTACAGACGGGACAGGGGACTCAATGAAAAACTGTTTTTT.

This clone was observed a single time. V usage is TRBV4-1 and J usage is TRBJ1-5; 9 bases map to TRBD1. This CDR3 has 16 amino acids. Germline V gene data show CDR1 as MGHRA and CDR2 as YSYEKL. The J segment lost 0 bases and the V segment lost 3 bases, leaving 3 bases of the junction unmatched. DNA of the CDR3: TGCGCCAGCAGCCAGTCACAGGGGGCTAGCAATCAGCCCCAGCATTTT. Protein: CASSQSQGASNQPQHF.

The chain has TRBV19 and TRBJ2-5; maybe TRBD2 (7 bases). The CDR3 runs to 15 residues. In germline, CDR1 is LNHDA, CDR2 SQIVND (reference sequence). V was cut by 3 bases and J by 0 bases, with 11 bases left in between. The CDR3 protein is CASSMGRGYQETQYF. Here the CDR3 DNA reads TGTGCCAGTAGTATGGGGAGGGGGTACCAAGAGACCCAGTACTTC.

This chain links TRBV6-5 with TRBJ2-7; 8 bases agree with TRBD1. V lost 6 bases to trimming and J lost 0 bases; unmatched junction nucleotides: 7. The CDR3 is 15 residues long. Germline CDR1 MNHEY, CDR2 SVGAGI. CDR3 bases: TGTGCCAGCAGCCCCGGACAGGGTTACTCCTACGAGCAGTACTTC. Encoded protein: CASSPGQGYSYEQYF.

The chain employs TRBV28 and TRBJ2-5; 10 bases align to TRBD2. The CDR3 loop spans 18 amino acids. Losses at the gene ends were 1 base for V and 1 base for J; bases not matched to a gene: 9. Germline assignment: CDR1 MDHEN and CDR2 SYDVKM. Here the CDR3 DNA reads TGTGCCAGCAGTTTATTTGCCCGGGCTAGCGGGGGCCAAGAGACCCAGTACTTC. It codes for CASSLFARASGGQETQYF.

The rearrangement joins TRBV27 to TRBJ1-4, with 9 bases fitting TRBD1. The ends lost 1 base at V and 3 bases at J; junction bases unmatched: 0. CDR3 length: 15 amino acids. Germline V CDR1 and CDR2: MNHEY, SMNVEV (reference sequence). The CDR3 nucleotides are TGTGCCAGCAGTTTATGGACAGGGGCTAATGAAAAACTGTTTTTT. Protein product: CASSLWTGANEKLFF.